Below are 15 T cell receptor beta chains sequenced from a single sample in a study of T cells in Graves' hyperthyroidism and ophthalmopathy (dated by TCRdb to the late 2010s). Libraries were made using multiplex PCR. Sequencer: Illumina HiSeq 2000. The TCR beta CDR3 regions were amplified from RNA transcripts. A first-round RT-PCR of the TCR CDR3 used the HTBI primer set with the Qiagen OneStep RT-PCR kit. TCRdb trimmed the raw reads at Q25, called clones with MiXCR and kept productive beta chains. Records with the same CDR3 protein are collapsed into one entry carrying the most frequent genes and DNA. The sample contains around 290,000 distinct CDR3 sequences, more than 15% of them found a single time. Together, the top ten hold over 45% of the sample. The sequenced sample was blood. The receptors were gathered from a woman aged 60 to 75 with Graves' ophthalmopathy.

The chain carries TRBV4-3 and TRBJ1-1; the D gene is possibly TRBD1 (6 bases). The CDR3 has 14 residues. Trimming took off 0 bases at V and 5 bases at J, with 10 bases between the two ends. CDR1 is LGHNA, CDR2 YSLEER, per germline. DNA for the CDR3: TGCGCCAGCAGCCAAGAGGGGGGGCTAACTGAAGCTTTCTTT. This encodes CASSQEGGLTEAFF.

This clonotype appeared many times. The chain carries TRBV5-1 and TRBJ1-2; 8 nucleotides match TRBD1. Germline CDR1 and CDR2: SGHRS and YFSETQ. The CDR3 runs to 14 residues. With V trimmed by 3 bases and J by 5 bases, 6 bases remained unmatched. The CDR3 here is CASSSGQGGYGYTF. The CDR3 DNA reads as TGCGCCAGCAGCTCCGGACAGGGCGGGTATGGCTACACCTTC. The entire variable domain, with the rest obtained from reference TRBV5-1 and TRBJ1-2, is as follows: KAGVTQTPRYLIKTRGQQVTLSCSPISGHRSVSWYQQTPGQGLQFLFEYFSETQRNKGNFPGRFSGRQFSNSRSEMNVSTLELGDSALYLCASSSGQGGYGYTFGSGTRLTVV.

Turning to this clonotype: With a much larger clone just one base away, this may be a read error. The chain employs TRBV13 and TRBJ2-7, with D hard to call. The V and J ends lost 1 base and 0 bases respectively, with 4 bases between them. Germline CDR1 PRHDT, CDR2 FYEKMQ (reference sequence). CDR3 length: 13 residues. The CDR3 is CASSLEGSYEQYF. Here the CDR3 DNA reads TGTGCCAGCAGCTTAGAGGGCTCCTACGAGCAGTACTTC.

This clonotype was detected only a few times. CDR3 bases: TGTGCCACCAGTGATTCCGGACGCGGCGGCTCCTACAATGAGCAGTTCTTC. This codes for CATSDSGRGGSYNEQFF. The V and J genes are TRBV24-1 and TRBJ2-1; unclear D gene. The CDR3 extends over 17 amino acids. V lost 2 bases and J lost 0, with 13 bases in between. The germline CDR1 and CDR2 sequences are KGHDR and SFDVKD.

The sample holds a few counts of this clonotype. This chain uses TRBV27 with TRBJ2-1; tentative D call: TRBD2 (5 bases). Between the trimmed V and J ends, which lost 2 bases and 6 bases, there was a span of 14 bases. Germline V gene lookup returns CDR1 MNHEY and CDR2 SMNVEV (reference sequence). The length of the CDR3 is 15 residues. The CDR3: CASSLMAAVSNEQFF. In DNA form, the CDR3 reads TGTGCCAGCAGTTTAATGGCAGCGGTTTCCAATGAGCAGTTCTTC.

The table lists this clonotype with many counts. The CDR3 region is CASVVGQITDTQYF. CDR3 bases: TGTGCCAGCGTGGTGGGACAGATCACAGATACGCAGTATTTT. V is TRBV6-1 and J is TRBJ2-3; 7 bases are shared with TRBD1. V was pared by 8 bases and J by 2 bases, with 7 bases of the junction left unmatched. The CDR3 covers 14 residues. The V gene's germline CDR1 is MNHNS and CDR2 SASEGT.

This chain uses TRBV28 with TRBJ2-1; 12 bases match TRBD2. This CDR3 is 23 amino acids long. Per the germline V gene, CDR1 is MDHEN and CDR2 is SYDVKM. V was pared by 3 bases and J by 5 bases, with 26 bases of the junction left unmatched. Here the CDR3 reads CASSLEQVGAPGLAGLFHNEQFF. The CDR3 DNA reads as TGTGCCAGCAGTTTGGAACAAGTAGGGGCCCCGGGACTAGCGGGCCTGTTTCACAATGAGCAGTTCTTC.

Ten or more counts support this clonotype. The chain combines TRBV20-1 with TRBJ2-1, with 9 bases identical to TRBD1. Germline V gene lookup returns CDR1 DFQATT and CDR2 SNEGSKA (reference sequence). Losses at the gene ends were 5 bases for V and 2 bases for J; bases not matched to a gene: 4. This CDR3 is built from 14 residues. The chain's CDR3 is CSAHRGPPYNEQFF. The DNA of the CDR3 is TGCAGTGCTCACAGGGGGCCACCCTACAATGAGCAGTTCTTC.

In its sample, this clonotype was seen many times. The rearrangement joins TRBV11-2 to TRBJ1-1; D gene uncertain. Trimming stripped 1 base from V and 3 bases from J, with 6 bases between. The CDR3 loop spans 13 amino acids. Looked up from germline, CDR1 is SGHAT and CDR2 is FQNNGV. In nucleotides, the CDR3 is TGTGCCAGCAGCTTAGTTACCGACACTGAAGCTTTCTTT. Translated: CASSLVTDTEAFF.

This clonotype showed up many times. The rearrangement joins TRBV2 to TRBJ1-6, with D uncertain. V shed 6 bases and J shed 8 bases, with 14 bases lying between them. In germline, CDR1 is SNHLY, CDR2 FYNNEI. This CDR3 is built from 14 residues. This chain's CDR3 is CASRPGMTDSPLHF. The CDR3 region has the DNA TGTGCCAGCAGACCCGGAATGACGGATTCACCCCTCCACTTT. Supplemented by reference TRBV2 and TRBJ1-6, the full variable domain reads EPEVTQTPSHQVTQMGQEVILRCVPISNHLYFYWYRQILGQKVEFLVSFYNNEISEKSEIFDDQFSVERPDGSNFTLKIRSTKLEDSAMYFCASRPGMTDSPLHFGNGTRLTVT.

This clonotype was counted ten times or more. V usage is TRBV7-9 and J usage is TRBJ2-1; no definite D call. Looked up from germline, CDR1 is SEHNR and CDR2 is FQNEAQ (reference sequence). V was pared by 1 base and J by 6 bases, with 10 bases between. The CDR3 is made up of 14 amino acids. The CDR3: CASSLVGPSNEQFF. The CDR3 DNA is TGTGCCAGCAGCTTAGTCGGTCCATCCAATGAGCAGTTCTTC.

This clonotype has a count of ten or more. The chain carries TRBV7-2 and TRBJ1-2, with TRBD1 as a possible D gene (6 bases). Trimming took off 5 bases at V and 0 bases at J, with 13 bases between the two ends. This CDR3 is 15 amino acids long. Germline loops: CDR1 SGHTA, CDR2 FQGNSA. This CDR3 is CASSRGDTANYGYTF. DNA for the CDR3: TGTGCCAGCAGCCGAGGGGACACCGCTAACTATGGCTACACCTTC.

The chain combines TRBV9 with TRBJ1-6; 9 bases fit TRBD1. This CDR3 spans 15 amino acids. J was trimmed by 8 bases and V by 4 bases; bases with no gene match: 7. Germline V gene data show CDR1 as SGDLS and CDR2 as YYNGEE. In nucleotides, the CDR3 is TGTGCCAGCAGCCCGCCGGGACAGGGTTATTCACCCCTCCACTTT. Translated: CASSPPGQGYSPLHF.

This clonotype has ten or more counts. This chain connects TRBV5-1 to TRBJ2-3; D may correspond to TRBD1 or TRBD2 (5 bases each). Germline loops: CDR1 SGHRS, CDR2 YFSETQ. Trimming removed 4 bases from V and 1 base from J, with 10 bases in between. The CDR3 sequence is 14 residues long. The CDR3 DNA is TGCGCCAGCAGCCTCGGGACCCGCACAGATACGCAGTATTTT. Its protein product is CASSLGTRTDTQYF.

The genes are TRBV4-2 and TRBJ2-5; D possibly corresponds to TRBD2 (6 bases). CDR3 length equals 16 residues. Germline CDR1 reads LGHNA; CDR2 reads YNFKEQ. V lost 4 bases to trimming and J lost 1 base, with 16 bases between them. CDR3 nucleotide sequence: TGTGCCAGCAGCCTGACGGACTACGCGTCCCAAGAGACCCAGTACTTC. Translated, it gives CASSLTDYASQETQYF.